This T cell receptor (beta chain) derives from a study of T cell responses to AZD1222 COVID-19 vaccine. The CDR3 consists of 18 residues. Germline V CDR1 and CDR2: SGHRS, YFSETQ. V lost 1 base to trimming and J lost 3 bases; unmatched junction nucleotides: 14. About this clone itself: Its specificity is not known.

Notes on the study in general: Dominant CD4 TCR responses targeted spike regions 160-218 and 743-854. Among the donors, most were white British and more were female, and clonal diversity was possibly underestimated.

This table comes from immunoSEQ multiplex PCR, and its TCRdb copy is limited to in-frame clones, with some not included. The sample includes 250,000 to 300,000 clones, 90% to 95% seen only once; the top ten take around 0.5%. The material was peripheral blood, obtained 28 days after the second AZD1222 dose. The rearrangement links TRBV5-1 to TRBJ2-7; 9 bases match TRBD2. The clonotype originates from an adult who received the AZD1222 COVID-19 vaccine. CDR3 sequence: CASSLSRGGRVPRYEQYF. The CDR3 region has the DNA TGCGCCAGCAGCTTGTCACGTGGCGGGAGGGTCCCCCGCTACGAGCAGTACTTC. The full variable domain, its missing parts supplied by reference TRBV5-1 and TRBJ2-7, is KAGVTQTPRYLIKTRGQQVTLSCSPISGHRSVSWYQQTPGQGLQFLFEYFSETQRNKGNFPGRFSGRQFSNSRSEMNVSTLELGDSALYLCASSLSRGGRVPRYEQYFGPGTRLTVT.